The present T cell receptor (beta chain) was sequenced within a study of cytomegalovirus exposure and HLA in healthy donors. At the level of the study: The Caucasian-associated ancestry cluster contained 81% of the 300 to 400 genotyped donors.

This PCR relied on a set of 60 Vbeta primers and 13 Jbeta primers. Assay used: immunoSEQ multiplex PCR; TCRdb lists only in-frame clones, some missing. The top ten clones hold around 1.5% of a sample with fewer than 70,000 clones, about 80% of them seen once. The germline CDR1 and CDR2 sequences are SQVTM and ANQGSEA. The CDR3 consists of 12 residues. Trimming took off 6 bases at V and 4 bases at J, with 9 bases between the two ends. This clone was detected only a few times. What it recognizes is unknown. Study observations and caveats: Later on, an analysis showed TCR association rates differing by HLA locus, with DRB1 the most and HLA-C the fewest. It was only CMV serostatus that was available as immune exposure information. Despite most TCR sequences being rare, some public TCRs occurred in many donors.

The chain carries TRBV29-1 and TRBJ2-2; a possible D gene is TRBD1 (6 bases). This receptor was identified in a man between 35 and 55 years old in good health and CMV-seronegative. The specimen sequenced was PBMCs. The CDR3: CSVSQGTGELFF. The CDR3 DNA reads as TGCAGCGTGTCACAGGGCACCGGGGAGCTGTTTTTT.